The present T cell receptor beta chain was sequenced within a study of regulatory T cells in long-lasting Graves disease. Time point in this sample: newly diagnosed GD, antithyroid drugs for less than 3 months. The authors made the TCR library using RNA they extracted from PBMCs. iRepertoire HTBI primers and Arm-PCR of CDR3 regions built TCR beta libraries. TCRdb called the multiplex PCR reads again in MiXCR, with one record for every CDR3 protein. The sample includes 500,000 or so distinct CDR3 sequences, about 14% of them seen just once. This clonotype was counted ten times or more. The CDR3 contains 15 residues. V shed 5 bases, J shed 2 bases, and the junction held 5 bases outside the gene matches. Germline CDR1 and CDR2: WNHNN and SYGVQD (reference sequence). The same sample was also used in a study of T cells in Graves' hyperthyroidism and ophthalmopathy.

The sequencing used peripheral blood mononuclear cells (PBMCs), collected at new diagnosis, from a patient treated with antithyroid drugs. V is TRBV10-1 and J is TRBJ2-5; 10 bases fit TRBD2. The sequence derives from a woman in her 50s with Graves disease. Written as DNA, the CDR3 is TGCGCCAGCAGTCCGCGACTAGCGGGTCAAGAGACCCAGTACTTC. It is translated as CASSPRLAGQETQYF.